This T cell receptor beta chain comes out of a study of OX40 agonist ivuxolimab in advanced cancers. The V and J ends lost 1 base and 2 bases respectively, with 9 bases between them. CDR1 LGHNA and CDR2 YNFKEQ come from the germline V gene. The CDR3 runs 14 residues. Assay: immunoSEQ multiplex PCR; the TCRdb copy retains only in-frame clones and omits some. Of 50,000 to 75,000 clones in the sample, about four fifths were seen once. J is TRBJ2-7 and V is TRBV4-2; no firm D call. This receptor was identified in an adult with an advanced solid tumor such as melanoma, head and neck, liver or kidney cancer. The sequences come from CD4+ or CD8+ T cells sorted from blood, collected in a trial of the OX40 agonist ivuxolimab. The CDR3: CASSQAGPTYEQYF. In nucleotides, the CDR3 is TGTGCCAGCAGCCAAGCCGGGCCCACCTACGAGCAGTACTTC.